Below are 11 T cell receptor beta chains sequenced from a single sample in a study of T-cell reconstitution after alpha-beta-depleted transplantation in children (dated by TCRdb to the mid-2010s). The treatment or condition label of this sample denotes: allogeneic hematopoietic cell transplantation with graft depleted of TCRalphabeta T cells and CD19 B cells. Library preparation was by PCR. The data were produced on an Illumina HiSeq 2500. TCR libraries were prepared with molecular barcoding, using unique molecular identifiers to normalize TCRbeta repertoire quantification. Clones were called with MiXCR by TCRdb after fastp trimmed the public reads at Q25, and only in-frame beta chains were retained. One record per CDR3 amino acid sequence lists the most common genes and DNA. The sample table records 200,000 to 250,000 distinct CDR3 sequences; under 30% of these occur just once. In total, the top ten clones hold about 4.8% of the sample.

The sequenced sample was PBMCs, mostly from graft donor cells, obtained 360 days after TCRalphabeta/CD19-depleted stem cell transplant. The source is a female patient between 2 and 15 years old who had a stem cell transplant for congenital amegakaryocytic thrombocytopenia, so the T cells may come from the graft donor.

This clonotype was picked up a small number of times. The rearrangement links TRBV12-3 or TRBV12-4 to TRBJ2-2; 9 nucleotides line up with TRBD2. The trim removed 5 bases at V and 6 bases at J, leaving 7 bases unmatched. This CDR3 spans 15 amino acids. The chain's CDR3 is CASSPWAGGPGELFF. CDR3 nucleotide sequence: TGTGCCAGCAGTCCTTGGGCGGGAGGGCCCGGGGAGCTGTTTTTT.

This clonotype was counted once. This chain uses TRBV2 with TRBJ2-5; 9 bases match TRBD1. The CDR3 has 13 amino acids. CDR1 is SNHLY, CDR2 FYNNEI, per germline. The V segment lost 11 bases and the J segment 4 bases; nucleotides outside the gene matches: 8. Here the CDR3 DNA reads TGTGCCGCTCTTCCGGACAGGGGAGAGACCCAGTACTTC. Residues: CAALPDRGETQYF.

This clonotype showed up just a few times. The chain has TRBV12-3 or TRBV12-4 and TRBJ1-5, with D possibly matching TRBD1 (5 bases). Trimming took off 6 bases at V and 5 bases at J, with 11 bases between the two ends. The CDR3 totals 13 residues. The CDR3 here is CASRRRVYQPQHF. CDR3 nucleotides: TGTGCCAGCAGACGCAGGGTCTATCAGCCCCAGCATTTT.

This clonotype occurred a few times. The chain carries TRBV25-1 and TRBJ2-3; 10 bases align to TRBD2. The CDR3 runs to 16 residues. J lost 3 bases, V lost 2 bases, and 5 bases had no gene match. Germline CDR1 is MGHDK and CDR2 is SYGVNS. The CDR3 protein is CASSEPSGSLTDTQYF. DNA for the CDR3: TGTGCCAGCAGTGAACCTAGCGGGAGTTTGACAGATACGCAGTATTTT.

Only a few counts were recorded for this clonotype. The genes are TRBV12-3 or TRBV12-4 and TRBJ2-5, with D possibly TRBD1 on 5 matching bases. The length of the CDR3 is 12 residues. The V end lost 8 bases, the J end lost 3 bases, and 10 bases lay between the germline ends. The CDR3 DNA sequence: TGTGCCAGCGGGGTAGGGGAAGAGACCCAGTACTTC. Translating gives CASGVGEETQYF.

This clonotype was counted only a few times. The chain couples TRBV18 to TRBJ2-3; D gene unclear. There are 18 residues in the CDR3. CDR1 KGHSH and CDR2 LQKENI come from the germline V gene. Trimming removed 2 bases at V and 0 bases at J, with 18 bases between. The CDR3 loop reads CASSPTLRVLVSTDTQYF. The CDR3 DNA follows: TGTGCCAGCTCACCAACCCTTAGGGTTTTGGTAAGCACAGATACGCAGTATTTT.

This clonotype was detected only a few times. The chain combines TRBV10-3 with TRBJ1-1, with 9 bases aligning to TRBD1. Germline V CDR1 and CDR2: ENHRY, SYGVKD. J lost 2 bases, V lost 6 bases, and 1 base had no gene match. The CDR3 contains 13 residues. The CDR3 nucleotides are TGTGCCATCAGGGACAGGGGCAACACTGAAGCTTTCTTT. Protein sequence: CAIRDRGNTEAFF.

The sample holds many counts of this clonotype. The CDR3 DNA sequence: TGCAGCGTTGGACAGGGGGCCAATTCACCCCTCCACTTT. As protein: CSVGQGANSPLHF. The J gene is TRBJ1-6, the V gene TRBV29-1; TRBD1 agrees at 10 bases. The CDR3 loop spans 13 amino acids. Per the germline V gene, CDR1 is SQVTM and CDR2 is ANQGSEA. Trimming removed 4 bases from V and 7 bases from J; junction bases left unmatched: 1.

V gene TRBV7-2 combines with J gene TRBJ2-4; D ambiguous. This CDR3 region has 11 residues. Trimming shortened V by 4 bases and J by 13 bases, and 11 bases separated the two germline ends. Germline V CDR1 and CDR2: SGHTA, FQGNSA. The CDR3 coding sequence is TGTGCCAGCAGCTCCGGGCAGGAGCAGTACTTC. Protein sequence: CASSSGQEQYF.

This clonotype was detected a few times. At one end, the junction sequence differs from germline, possibly due to a read error. The CDR3 region has the DNA TGTGCTAGCAGTGGAGGGGGGGATGGTCAGCCCCAGCATTTT. Protein: CASSGGGDGQPQHF. The V and J genes are TRBV28 and TRBJ1-5; D is perhaps TRBD1 (6 bases). This CDR3 is built from 14 residues. Germline values: CDR1 MDHEN, CDR2 SYDVKM.

V gene TRBV5-1 combines with J gene TRBJ2-5, with 7 nucleotides matching TRBD2. Germline V gene sequence: CDR1 SGHRS, CDR2 YFSETQ. The J segment lost 3 bases and the V segment lost 1 base, leaving 9 bases of the junction unmatched. The CDR3 loop spans 16 amino acids. CDR3 region: CASSLYGTTSEETQYF. CDR3 coding DNA: TGCGCCAGCAGCTTGTACGGGACTACCAGTGAAGAGACCCAGTACTTC.